There are a few counts of the clone carrying this T cell receptor beta chain. Its antigen is not known. Germline and junction disagree at one end, which may indicate a read error. Coverage ceases 3 residues before the CDR3 finishes, and the germline J gene fills in the end. All CVID subjects were on immunoglobulin replacement for at least one year. Donors gave about 5 to 8 ml heparinized peripheral whole blood. Only in-frame clones appear in the TCRdb table, and some are missing; sequencing was by immunoSEQ multiplex PCR. This set yields some 42,000 clones and no singletons; the top ten hold approximately 5.6%. This entry comes from a study of T cell clonality in common variable immunodeficiency. General study findings and limits: CVID patient heterogeneity limited repertoire-clinical complication correlations. Fewer deletions and N-nucleotide insertions were reportedly seen in common variable immunodeficiency TCR beta sequences. CVID subjects showed higher TCRbeta clonality than healthy controls.

The CDR3 has 14 amino acids. Germline V lookup: CDR1 KGHSH, CDR2 LQKENI. Input material: peripheral blood mononuclear cells. The source of this sequence is a human donor with common variable immunodeficiency. V usage is TRBV18 and J usage is TRBJ2-7, with unresolved D. CDR3 bases read: TGTGCCGGCTCACCATACTTAGACTCCTACGAG. Its translation: CAGSPYLDSYE. The whole CDR3 reads CAGSPYLDSYEQYF.